One sample yielded the 10 T cell receptor beta chains listed below, sequenced in a study of long-term antiretroviral therapy in people with HIV. Sequencing used immunoSEQ v3.0 at survey level. Clones were sequenced by immunoSEQ multiplex PCR, and TCRdb holds only the in-frame ones, with some missing. The table records approximately 35,000 clones, 80% to 90% of them present only once. Sequencing used unsorted PBMCs, obtained 2.2 years after starting antiretroviral therapy. The receptors here all came from a man aged 18-30 years with HIV.

The rearrangement links TRBV4-1 to TRBJ1-5; D not certain. Germline V gene data show CDR1 as MGHRA and CDR2 as YSYEKL. With 3 bases removed from V and 3 bases from J, the gap between germline ends came to 18 bases. The CDR3 covers 17 residues. The CDR3 nucleotides read TGCGCCAGCAGCCAGTTCGTTTTGGCAACCACCAATCAGCCCCAGCATTTT. Translation gives CASSQFVLATTNQPQHF.

V gene TRBV9 combines with J gene TRBJ1-1; 10 nucleotides match TRBD1. The CDR3 is 17 amino acids. Germline CDR1 reads SGDLS; CDR2 reads YYNGEE. Trimming removed 3 bases from V and 2 bases from J; junction bases left unmatched: 10. CDR3 nucleotide sequence: TGTGCCAGCAGCGCATACCGGGGACAGGGGAGTAACACTGAAGCTTTCTTT. Translating it yields CASSAYRGQGSNTEAFF.

The chain employs TRBV4-3 and TRBJ2-1, with TRBD2 identical over 11 bases. The ends lost 1 base at V and 1 base at J; junction bases unmatched: 6. CDR1 LGHNA and CDR2 YSLEER come from the germline V gene. The CDR3 runs 18 residues. In nucleotides, the CDR3 is TGCGCCAGCAGCCAAGGGTTGGTAGCGGGAGGGTCCTACAATGAGCAGTTCTTC. Translating it yields CASSQGLVAGGSYNEQFF.

This chain uses TRBV5-1 with TRBJ2-1; the match to TRBD1 covers 7 bases. Germline-derived CDR1 and CDR2 are SGHRS and YFSETQ. Trimming removed 4 bases from V and 4 bases from J; junction bases left unmatched: 5. The CDR3 runs 14 residues. In DNA, the CDR3 is TGCGCCAGCAGCCGAACAGGGGTTTACAATGAGCAGTTCTTC. As protein: CASSRTGVYNEQFF.

The chain joins TRBV28 to TRBJ1-2, with D hard to call. The CDR3 loop spans 11 amino acids. V was cut by 4 bases and J by 7 bases, with 7 bases left in between. CDR1 and CDR2 from the germline V gene are MDHEN and SYDVKM. The CDR3 reads CASSWVRGYTF. For the CDR3, the DNA is TGTGCCAGCAGTTGGGTCCGTGGCTACACCTTC.

This clone was counted once. The V and J genes are TRBV11-1 and TRBJ2-2; D is ambiguous. CDR1 and CDR2 from the germline V gene are SGHAT and FQDESV (reference sequence). Trimming took 0 bases from V and 9 from J, leaving 8 bases between them. The CDR3 totals 13 residues. CDR3 amino acids: CASSLAEGRELFF. The CDR3 DNA sequence: TGTGCCAGCAGCTTAGCGGAAGGCAGGGAGCTGTTTTTT.

In its sample, this clone was seen once. The rearrangement uses TRBV4-1 and TRBJ2-1; possible D gene TRBD2, 5 bases. This CDR3 has 17 amino acids. Germline V gene sequence: CDR1 MGHRA, CDR2 YSYEKL. Deletions cut 0 bases from V and 0 bases from J, with 12 bases between. The CDR3 region is CASSQDGLRSSYNEQFF. The CDR3 nucleotides read TGCGCCAGCAGCCAAGATGGACTGAGAAGCTCCTACAATGAGCAGTTCTTC.

V usage is TRBV7-9 and J usage is TRBJ1-1, with D possibly TRBD1 on 6 matching bases. This CDR3 has 14 residues. CDR1 SEHNR and CDR2 FQNEAQ come from the germline V gene (reference sequence). V was shortened by 5 bases and J by 4 bases, with 14 bases between the two germline ends. CDR3 region: CASSQEGVSTEAFF. The DNA for the CDR3 is TGTGCCAGCAGCCAGGAGGGGGTTAGCACTGAAGCTTTCTTT.

This chain connects TRBV6-1 to TRBJ2-2; D uncertain. Germline V gene sequence: CDR1 MNHNS, CDR2 SASEGT. The CDR3 length is 16 residues. Deletions cut 1 base from V and 7 bases from J, with 16 bases between. The CDR3 sequence: CASSEVPALGSGELFF. The CDR3 nucleotides are TGTGCCAGCAGTGAAGTCCCGGCGTTGGGTAGCGGGGAGCTGTTTTTT.

The V gene is TRBV29-1, the J gene TRBJ2-3; D not certain. V gave up 3 bases and J gave up 0 bases, with 4 bases separating them. Germline CDR1 is SQVTM and CDR2 is ANQGSEA. CDR3 length: 12 amino acids. The CDR3 coding sequence is TGCAGCGTTGAGGTCAGCACAGATACGCAGTATTTT. Its translation is CSVEVSTDTQYF.